The sample holds a few counts of the clone carrying this T cell receptor beta chain. One entry per CDR3 protein, called by TCRdb with MiXCR from the RT-PCR reads. The sample lists hundreds of thousands of distinct CDR3 sequences, 12% to 15% occurring once. Per germline, CDR1 MNHNS and CDR2 SASEGT. The ends were cut back, 6 bases at V and 3 bases at J, with 12 bases in the middle. This CDR3 is built from 14 residues. The clonotype originates from a female donor in good health, serving as a healthy control. Sequencing was performed on memory CD4+ T cells from blood. The chain has TRBV6-1 and TRBJ1-3; TRBD1 might be the D (5 bases). The CDR3: CASRQGIDGNTIYF. As DNA, the CDR3 is TGTGCCAGCAGGCAGGGTATCGATGGAAACACCATATATTTT.